These 3 T cell receptor beta chains share one sample of origin, sequenced in a study of T cells in Graves' hyperthyroidism and ophthalmopathy. TCR beta CDR3 regions were amplified from RNA. The HTBI primer set served for first-round RT-PCR of the TCR CDR3. Using its own MiXCR run on the multiplex PCR reads, TCRdb lists one record per CDR3 protein. The profile shows some 620,000 distinct CDR3 sequences, 15% to 20% of them singletons. The sequenced material came from blood. Receptors were obtained from a woman under 40 with Graves' hyperthyroidism.

The V gene is TRBV5-4, the J gene TRBJ2-3; 7 positions agree with TRBD2. Germline loops: CDR1 SGHNT, CDR2 YYREEE (reference sequence). This CDR3 spans 19 amino acids. The junction had 19 bases not matched to a gene; V was cut back by 4 bases and J by 2 bases. The CDR3: CASSPQPAMGGRATDTQYF. The CDR3 DNA is TGTGCCAGCAGCCCCCAACCTGCCATGGGAGGGAGGGCCACAGATACGCAGTATTTT.

The table lists this clonotype with many counts. The genes are TRBV7-9 and TRBJ2-7; a possible D gene is TRBD2 (5 bases). The CDR3 covers 12 residues. Germline loops: CDR1 SEHNR, CDR2 FQNEAQ (reference sequence). V was pared by 5 bases and J by 3 bases, with 8 bases between. The CDR3 region is CASSATSYEQYF. The CDR3 DNA reads as TGTGCCAGCAGCGCCACTAGCTACGAGCAGTACTTC.

This clonotype was counted ten times or more. This rearrangement joins TRBV12-3 or TRBV12-4 to TRBJ2-7; 8 bases fit TRBD2. J was trimmed by 6 bases and V by 5 bases; bases with no gene match: 6. The CDR3 is 13 residues long. The CDR3 sequence: CASSSGSWVEQYF. CDR3 nucleotide sequence: TGTGCCAGCAGTAGCGGGAGTTGGGTCGAGCAGTACTTC.